Listed below are T cell receptor beta chains from one sample, sequenced in a study of T cells in Graves' hyperthyroidism and ophthalmopathy. Each CDR3 protein gets one entry after TCRdb re-called the multiplex PCR reads with MiXCR. The sample consists of more than 550,000 distinct CDR3 sequences, roughly 17% of them appearing once. Sample: blood. Receptors were obtained from a man in his fifties or sixties with Graves' hyperthyroidism. Each CDR3 is given with its conserved first and last residue. D genes are given only for firm matches. Clone size, where shown, is once, few, many, or a class for clones that have expanded.

D	V	size	J	CDR3	DNA
.	TRBV30	few	TRBJ2-3	CAWSPSTWLGDTQYF	TGTGCCTGGAGTCCATCGACCTGGCTGGGAGATACGCAGTATTTT
.	TRBV4-1	.	TRBJ1-2	CASSQAWFVAGTYGYTF	TGCGCCAGCAGCCAGGCCTGGTTCGTAGCAGGTACCTATGGCTACACCTTC
TRBD1	TRBV3-1	few	TRBJ2-7	CASSQEKGQGLNEQYF	TGTGCCAGCAGCCAAGAGAAGGGACAGGGTCTCAACGAGCAGTACTTC
.	TRBV10-2	many	TRBJ2-7	CASTPRTAYEQYF	TGCGCCAGCACCCCCAGGACAGCCTACGAGCAGTACTTC
.	TRBV12-3/TRBV12-4	many	TRBJ1-5	CASSFGQGSNQPQHF	TGTGCCAGCAGTTTCGGGCAGGGTAGCAATCAGCCCCAGCATTTT
TRBD1	TRBV27	many	TRBJ1-4	CASSFIRGTGAEKLFF	TGTGCCAGCAGTTTCATAAGAGGGACAGGAGCTGAAAAACTGTTTTTT
.	TRBV6-1	few	TRBJ2-5	CASSEGTSKETQYF	TGTGCCAGCAGTGAAGGAACTAGCAAGGAGACCCAGTACTTC
.	TRBV30	.	TRBJ2-7	CAWTYNTGEQYF	TGTGCCTGGACTTATAATACGGGCGAGCAGTACTTC
TRBD1	TRBV30	.	TRBJ2-1	CAWSGRDRPYNEQFF	TGTGCCTGGAGTGGCCGGGACAGACCCTACAATGAGCAGTTCTTC
TRBD2	TRBV20-1	.	TRBJ2-1	CSATFRGTGGSYNEQFF	TGCAGTGCTACCTTCCGGGGGACGGGGGGCTCCTACAATGAGCAGTTCTTC
.	TRBV30	many	TRBJ2-7	CAWAGQYLYEQYF	TGTGCCTGGGCGGGACAGTACCTCTACGAGCAGTACTTC
TRBD2	TRBV7-9	many	TRBJ2-7	CASSPRTSGRPYEQYF	TGTGCCAGCAGCCCTAGGACTAGCGGACGCCCATACGAGCAGTACTTC
.	TRBV12-3/TRBV12-4	many	TRBJ1-1	CASSRSQGSEAFF	TGTGCCAGCAGTCGTTCACAGGGATCGGAAGCTTTCTTT
.	TRBV19	few	TRBJ2-1	CASSIQSSYNEQFF	TGTGCCAGTAGTATACAGAGCTCCTACAATGAGCAGTTCTTC
.	TRBV12-5	many	TRBJ1-2	CASGPDTANYGYTF	TGTGCTAGTGGTCCCGACACCGCTAACTATGGCTACACCTTC
TRBD2	TRBV5-1	.	TRBJ2-1	CASSEIRTSGPFHEQFF	TGCGCCAGCAGCGAAATCCGCACTAGCGGGCCCTTCCATGAGCAGTTCTTC
.	TRBV12-3/TRBV12-4	many	TRBJ2-1	CASSSRLYNEQFF	TGTGCCAGCAGTTCCAGACTATACAATGAGCAGTTCTTC
TRBD1	TRBV27	many	TRBJ2-5	CASKFFPTGDQETQYF	TGTGCCAGCAAGTTCTTTCCGACAGGGGACCAAGAGACCCAGTACTTC
.	TRBV20-1	many	TRBJ1-4	CSAKGGKGFGEKLFF	TGCAGTGCAAAGGGGGGGAAAGGTTTCGGAGAAAAACTGTTTTTT
TRBD2	TRBV2	many	TRBJ2-1	CASSLGLAGVVEQFF	TGTGCCAGCAGTCTCGGCCTAGCGGGAGTAGTAGAGCAGTTCTTC
TRBD2	TRBV3-1	many	TRBJ2-5	CASSLLGTSGRETQYF	TGTGCCAGCAGCCTCCTCGGGACTAGCGGGAGAGAGACCCAGTACTTC
.	TRBV28	few	TRBJ2-1	CASSPQVWNEQFF	TGTGCCAGCAGCCCCCAGGTTTGGAATGAGCAGTTCTTC
TRBD2	TRBV15	many	TRBJ2-1	CATSSFFSGSGDEQFF	TGTGCCACCAGCAGCTTTTTTAGCGGGAGCGGGGATGAGCAGTTCTTC
TRBD1	TRBV10-3	many	TRBJ2-7	CAISESGQGGNYEQYF	TGTGCCATCAGTGAGTCAGGACAGGGCGGTAACTACGAGCAGTACTTC
.	TRBV2	few	TRBJ2-3	CASSEAGDMQYF	TGTGCCAGCAGTGAAGCCGGGGACATGCAGTATTTT
TRBD2	TRBV5-1	few	TRBJ2-1	CASSPSPETSYEQFF	TGCGCCAGCAGCCCGTCCCCCGAGACTAGCTATGAGCAGTTCTTC
.	TRBV10-3	.	TRBJ1-4	CAISERGEGEKLFF	TGTGCCATCAGTGAACGGGGAGAGGGTGAAAAACTGTTTTTT
.	TRBV2	.	TRBJ1-5	CASSEVVGAGNQHQHF	TGTGCCAGCAGTGAAGTGGTAGGCGCGGGGAATCAGCACCAGCATTTT
TRBD2	TRBV9	few	TRBJ2-1	CASSVGTSGRVYNEQFF	TGTGCCAGCAGCGTAGGTACTAGCGGGAGGGTATACAATGAGCAGTTCTTC
TRBD1	TRBV30	many	TRBJ2-7	CAWRASGTGRFYEQYF	TGTGCCTGGAGAGCCTCCGGGACAGGGAGATTCTACGAGCAGTACTTC
TRBD2	TRBV20-1	.	TRBJ2-7	CSAPDSERAGYSYEQYF	TGCAGTGCTCCCGACTCGGAGCGAGCGGGATACTCCTACGAGCAGTACTTC
TRBD2	TRBV6-2/TRBV6-3	.	TRBJ2-7	CASRPPTSAYEQYF	TGTGCCAGCAGGCCCCCGACTAGCGCGTACGAGCAGTACTTC
TRBD1	TRBV20-1	many	TRBJ2-7	CSATSGTGTYEQYF	TGCAGTGCCACATCCGGGACAGGGACCTACGAGCAGTACTTC
.	TRBV29-1	many	TRBJ1-1	CSVEEDMNAEAFF	TGCAGCGTTGAAGAAGACATGAACGCTGAAGCTTTCTTT
.	TRBV7-3	many	TRBJ2-7	CASSARPYEQYF	TGTGCCAGCAGCGCCCGACCCTACGAGCAGTACTTC
.	TRBV20-1	few	TRBJ2-1	CSASGFISSYNEQFF	TGCAGTGCTAGCGGATTCATTAGCTCCTACAATGAGCAGTTCTTC
.	TRBV5-1	many	TRBJ2-1	CASSLVADSYNEQFF	TGCGCCAGCAGCTTAGTAGCGGACTCCTACAATGAGCAGTTCTTC
TRBD1	TRBV30	.	TRBJ1-2	CAWGRLQGAGYTF	TGTGCCTGGGGCCGACTACAGGGGGCTGGCTACACCTTC
.	TRBV3-1	few	TRBJ1-1	CASSPTAGNTEAFF	TGTGCCAGCAGCCCAACCGCCGGAAACACTGAAGCTTTCTTT
.	TRBV6-2/TRBV6-3	many	TRBJ1-2	CASSYGIGEYGYTF	TGTGCCAGCAGTTACGGGATCGGGGAGTATGGCTACACCTTC
TRBD1	TRBV5-1	many	TRBJ1-6	CASSPDRNNSPLHF	TGCGCCAGCAGCCCGGACAGGAATAATTCACCCCTCCACTTT
.	TRBV6-5	.	TRBJ2-3	CASSYSNGLLTDTQYF	TGTGCCAGCAGTTACTCGAATGGACTACTCACAGATACGCAGTATTTT
.	TRBV12-3/TRBV12-4	many	TRBJ2-5	CASRRGPPETQYF	TGTGCCAGCAGGAGGGGCCCCCCTGAGACCCAGTACTTC
TRBD2	TRBV6-1	many	TRBJ2-7	CASKVAGPYEQYF	TGTGCCAGCAAGGTAGCGGGACCCTACGAGCAGTACTTC
TRBD2	TRBV28	many	TRBJ2-3	CASSRLGTSGDDGTDTQYF	TGTGCCAGCAGCCGCCTCGGGACTAGCGGGGATGACGGGACAGATACGCAGTATTTT
.	TRBV7-2	many	TRBJ2-7	CASSLGRQSYEQYF	TGTGCCAGCAGCTTAGGCAGACAGTCCTACGAGCAGTACTTC
.	TRBV12-3/TRBV12-4	.	TRBJ2-3	CTSRRDSRSTDTQYF	TGTACCAGCAGGAGGGACAGCCGTAGCACAGATACGCAGTATTTT
TRBD1	TRBV12-3/TRBV12-4	few	TRBJ1-5	CTSSFRQGASSQPQHF	TGTACCAGCAGTTTTAGGCAGGGGGCTTCCAGTCAGCCCCAGCATTTT
TRBD1	TRBV5-1	.	TRBJ2-7	CASSPGTAIGEQYF	TGCGCCAGCAGCCCCGGGACAGCGATCGGCGAGCAGTACTTC
.	TRBV5-1	many	TRBJ2-1	CASSLEAGNYNEQFF	TGCGCCAGCAGCTTGGAGGCGGGAAACTACAATGAGCAGTTCTTC
TRBD2	TRBV5-1	.	TRBJ2-3	CASSSWTSPTDTQYF	TGCGCCAGCAGCTCGTGGACTAGCCCCACAGATACGCAGTATTTT
TRBD1	TRBV9	few	TRBJ2-7	CASSSKDRGLFKVDEQYF	TGTGCCAGCAGCTCAAAGGACAGGGGACTTTTTAAGGTCGACGAGCAGTACTTC
TRBD2	TRBV12-3/TRBV12-4	many	TRBJ2-3	CASSWTSGSPDTQYF	TGTGCCAGCAGTTGGACTAGCGGGAGCCCAGATACGCAGTATTTT
TRBD1	TRBV7-2	.	TRBJ1-2	CASSSGQGFVFYGYTF	TGTGCCAGCAGCTCCGGACAGGGCTTCGTGTTTTATGGCTACACCTTC
.	TRBV19	.	TRBJ2-1	CASSMFAEGNEQFF	TGTGCCAGTAGTATGTTCGCGGAAGGGAATGAGCAGTTCTTC
TRBD2	TRBV7-2	many	TRBJ2-3	CASSSPTASGRHTQYF	TGTGCCAGCAGCTCCCCTACGGCTAGCGGGAGACATACGCAGTATTTT
.	TRBV5-4	few	TRBJ2-2	CASSAKGLSGELFF	TGTGCCAGCAGCGCCAAGGGACTGTCTGGGGAGCTGTTTTTT